This TCR beta chain appears in the sequencing data of a study of T-cell memory formation after mild COVID-19. Overall study results and limits: Among CD4+ contracting clones, most were CM and EM, and CD8+ ones EMRA.

TCRdb used MiXCR to reprocess the 5' RACE reads, holding one entry per CDR3 protein. The profile shows 550,000 to 700,000 distinct CDR3 sequences, more than 15% of them singletons. Concerning this clonotype: What it recognizes is unknown.

Germline lookup yields CDR1 SGDLS and CDR2 YYNGEE. Trimming stripped 0 bases from V and 5 bases from J, with 14 bases between. The CDR3 consists of 15 residues. The sample taken for sequencing was PBMCs or a T cell subset sorted from them (not recorded which). The clonotype comes from an adult woman who had mild COVID-19 (a few samples of this study predate the infection). Cell type and time point are not known. V usage is TRBV9 and J usage is TRBJ2-5; D is unclear. CDR3 sequence: CASSVDPGEWETQYF. The CDR3 DNA sequence: TGTGCCAGCAGCGTAGATCCAGGAGAATGGGAGACCCAGTACTTC. The full variable domain, in which reference TRBV9 and TRBJ2-5 provide the parts outside the CDR3, is DSGVTQTPKHLITATGQRVTLRCSPRSGDLSVYWYQQSLDQGLQFLIQYYNGEERAKGNILERFSAQQFPDLHSELNLSSLELGDSALYFCASSVDPGEWETQYFGPGTRLLVL.